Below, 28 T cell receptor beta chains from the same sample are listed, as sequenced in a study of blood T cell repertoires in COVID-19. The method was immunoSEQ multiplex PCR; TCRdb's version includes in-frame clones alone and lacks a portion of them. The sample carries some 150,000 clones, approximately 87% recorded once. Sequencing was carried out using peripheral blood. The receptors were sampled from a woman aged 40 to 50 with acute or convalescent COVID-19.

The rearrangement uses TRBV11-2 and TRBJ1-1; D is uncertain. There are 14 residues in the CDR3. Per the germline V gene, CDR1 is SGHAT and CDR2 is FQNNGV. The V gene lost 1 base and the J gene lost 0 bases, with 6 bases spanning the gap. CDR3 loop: CASSLVALNTEAFF. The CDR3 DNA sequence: TGTGCCAGCAGCTTAGTAGCCTTGAACACTGAAGCTTTCTTT. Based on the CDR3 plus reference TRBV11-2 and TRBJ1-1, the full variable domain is EAGVAQSPRYKIIEKRQSVAFWCNPISGHATLYWYQQILGQGPKLLIQFQNNGVVDDSQLPKDRFSAERLKGVDSTLKIQPAKLEDSAVYLCASSLVALNTEAFFGQGTRLTVV.

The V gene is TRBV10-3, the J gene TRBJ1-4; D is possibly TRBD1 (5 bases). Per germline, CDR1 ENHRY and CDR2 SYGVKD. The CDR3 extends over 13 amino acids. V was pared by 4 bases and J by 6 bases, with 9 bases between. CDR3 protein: CAISALRDEKLFF. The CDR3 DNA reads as TGTGCCATCAGTGCCCTCAGGGATGAAAAACTGTTTTTT.

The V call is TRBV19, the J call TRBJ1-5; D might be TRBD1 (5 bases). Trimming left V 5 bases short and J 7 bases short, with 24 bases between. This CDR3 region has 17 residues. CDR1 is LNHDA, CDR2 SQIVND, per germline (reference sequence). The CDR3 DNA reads TGTGCCAGTAGTTCCAGGCGGGGGAGCAACGCGGGACAGCCCCAGCATTTT. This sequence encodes CASSSRRGSNAGQPQHF.

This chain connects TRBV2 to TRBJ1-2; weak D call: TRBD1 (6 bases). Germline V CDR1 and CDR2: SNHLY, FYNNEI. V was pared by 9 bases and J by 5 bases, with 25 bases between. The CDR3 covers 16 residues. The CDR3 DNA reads TGTGCCAGTTCGTTGTTCGATCTGGACAGCCAATATGGCTACACCTTC. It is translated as CASSLFDLDSQYGYTF.

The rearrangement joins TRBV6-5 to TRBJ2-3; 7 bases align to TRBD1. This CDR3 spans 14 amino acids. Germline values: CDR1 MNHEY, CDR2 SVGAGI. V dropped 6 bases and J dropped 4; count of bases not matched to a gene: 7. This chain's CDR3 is CASSLTGRADTQYF. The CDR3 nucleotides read TGTGCCAGCAGCCTGACAGGGCGGGCAGATACGCAGTATTTT.

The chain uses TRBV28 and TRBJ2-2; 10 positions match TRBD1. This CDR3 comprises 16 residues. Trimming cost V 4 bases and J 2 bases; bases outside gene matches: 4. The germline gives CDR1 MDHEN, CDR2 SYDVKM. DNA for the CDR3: TGTGCCAGCAGTTCCTGGGACAGGGGAAACACCGGGGAGCTGTTTTTT. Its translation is CASSSWDRGNTGELFF.

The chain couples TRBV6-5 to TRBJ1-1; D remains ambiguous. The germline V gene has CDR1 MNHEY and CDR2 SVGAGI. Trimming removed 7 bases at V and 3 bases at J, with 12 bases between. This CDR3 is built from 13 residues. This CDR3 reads CASTSLGYTEAFF. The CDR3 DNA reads TGTGCCAGCACCTCCCTCGGGTACACTGAAGCTTTCTTT.

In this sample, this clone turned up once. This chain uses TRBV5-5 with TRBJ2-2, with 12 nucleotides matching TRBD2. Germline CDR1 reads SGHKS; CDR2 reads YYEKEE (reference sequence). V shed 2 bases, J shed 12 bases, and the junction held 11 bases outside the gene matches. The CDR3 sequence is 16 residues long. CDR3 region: CASSFVSSGRAVQLFF. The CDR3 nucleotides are TGTGCCAGCAGCTTCGTTTCTAGCGGGAGGGCCGTTCAGCTGTTTTTT. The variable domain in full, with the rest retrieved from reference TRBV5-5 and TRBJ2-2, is DAGVTQSPTHLIKTRGQQVTLRCSPISGHKSVSWYQQVLGQGPQFIFQYYEKEERGRGNFPDRFSARQFPNYSSELNVNALLLGDSALYLCASSFVSSGRAVQLFFGEGSRLTVL.

CDR3 region: CASSLRAGNSGANVLTF. The CDR3 region has the DNA TGTGCCAGCAGCTTAAGGGCAGGGAACTCTGGGGCCAACGTCCTGACTTTC. The chain has TRBV11-2 and TRBJ2-6; D is possibly TRBD1 (5 bases). Between the trimmed V and J ends, which lost 2 bases and 0 bases, there was a span of 11 bases. CDR3 size: 17 residues. CDR1 and CDR2 from the germline V gene are SGHAT and FQNNGV.

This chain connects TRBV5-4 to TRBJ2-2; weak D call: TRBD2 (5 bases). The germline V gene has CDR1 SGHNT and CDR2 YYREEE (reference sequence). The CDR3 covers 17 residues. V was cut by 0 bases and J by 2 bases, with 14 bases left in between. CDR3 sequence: CASSLVPGIDNTGELFF. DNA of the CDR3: TGTGCCAGCAGCTTGGTTCCCGGGATAGATAACACCGGGGAGCTGTTTTTT. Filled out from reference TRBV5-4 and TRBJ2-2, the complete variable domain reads ETGVTQSPTHLIKTRGQQVTLRCSSQSGHNTVSWYQQALGQGPQFIFQYYREEENGRGNFPPRFSGLQFPNYSSELNVNALELDDSALYLCASSLVPGIDNTGELFFGEGSRLTVL.

CDR3 DNA: TGTGCCAGCAGTCCGAGTGGACTTGAAGCTTTCTTT. Protein product: CASSPSGLEAFF. The rearrangement links TRBV6-2 or TRBV6-3 to TRBJ1-1; D remains ambiguous. The CDR3 covers 12 residues. Trimming took 5 bases from V and 7 from J, leaving 11 bases between them. Germline lookup yields CDR1 MNHEY and CDR2 SVGEGT.

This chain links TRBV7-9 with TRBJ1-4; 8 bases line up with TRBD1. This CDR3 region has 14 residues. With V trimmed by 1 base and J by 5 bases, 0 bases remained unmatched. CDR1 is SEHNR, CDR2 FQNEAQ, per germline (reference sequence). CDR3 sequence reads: CASSLGDRNEKLFF. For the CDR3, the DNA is TGTGCCAGCAGCTTAGGGGACAGGAATGAAAAACTGTTTTTT.

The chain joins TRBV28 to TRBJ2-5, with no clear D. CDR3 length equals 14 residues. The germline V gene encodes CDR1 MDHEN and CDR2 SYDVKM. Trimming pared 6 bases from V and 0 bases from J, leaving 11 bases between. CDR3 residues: CASRSDMHQETQYF. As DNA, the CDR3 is TGTGCCAGCAGGTCTGACATGCACCAAGAGACCCAGTACTTC.

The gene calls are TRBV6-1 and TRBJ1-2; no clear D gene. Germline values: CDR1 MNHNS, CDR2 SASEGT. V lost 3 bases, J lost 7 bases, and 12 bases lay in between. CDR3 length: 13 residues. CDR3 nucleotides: TGTGCCAGCAGTGACAGGCAGCGGGGTGGCTACACCTTC. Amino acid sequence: CASSDRQRGGYTF.

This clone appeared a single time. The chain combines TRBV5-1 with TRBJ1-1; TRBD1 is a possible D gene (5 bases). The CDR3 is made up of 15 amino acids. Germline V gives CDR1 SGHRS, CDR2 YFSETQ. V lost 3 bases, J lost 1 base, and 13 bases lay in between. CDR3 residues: CASSSGQKWNTEAFF. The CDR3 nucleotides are TGCGCCAGCAGCTCCGGACAAAAGTGGAACACTGAAGCTTTCTTT.

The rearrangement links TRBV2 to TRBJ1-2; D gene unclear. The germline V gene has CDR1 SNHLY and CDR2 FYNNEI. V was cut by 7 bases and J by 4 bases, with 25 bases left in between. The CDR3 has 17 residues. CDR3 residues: CASTLDGQASVLYGYTF. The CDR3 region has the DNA TGTGCCAGCACTCTCGATGGCCAGGCTTCAGTCCTCTATGGCTACACCTTC.

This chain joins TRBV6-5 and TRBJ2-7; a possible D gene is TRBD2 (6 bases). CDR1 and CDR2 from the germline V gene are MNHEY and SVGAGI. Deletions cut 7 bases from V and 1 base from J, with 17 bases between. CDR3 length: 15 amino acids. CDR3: CASIERDSPSYEQYF. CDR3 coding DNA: TGTGCCAGCATAGAAAGGGACTCTCCTTCCTACGAGCAGTACTTC.

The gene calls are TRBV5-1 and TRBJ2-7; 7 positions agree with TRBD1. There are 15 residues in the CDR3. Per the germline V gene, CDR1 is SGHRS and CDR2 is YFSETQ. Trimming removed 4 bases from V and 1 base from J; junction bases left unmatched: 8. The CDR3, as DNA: TGCGCCAGCAGCGAAAGGACAGGAGGTTCCTACGAGCAGTACTTC. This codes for CASSERTGGSYEQYF.

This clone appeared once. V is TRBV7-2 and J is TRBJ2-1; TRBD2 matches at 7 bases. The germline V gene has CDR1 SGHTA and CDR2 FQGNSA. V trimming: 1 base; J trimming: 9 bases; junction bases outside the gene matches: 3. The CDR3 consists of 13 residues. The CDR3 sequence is CASSLVREGEQFF. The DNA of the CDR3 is TGTGCCAGCAGCTTAGTGAGGGAGGGTGAGCAGTTCTTC.

The CDR3 region has the DNA TGCGCCAGCAGCCAAGATAGGTATCCTAGCGGGAACCATATGGTCTACGAGCAGTACTTC. This encodes CASSQDRYPSGNHMVYEQYF. The chain has TRBV4-1 and TRBJ2-7; 9 nucleotides match TRBD2. The CDR3 has 20 residues. Germline trimming cut 0 bases from V and 3 bases from J; bases unmatched to any gene: 18. Germline CDR1 is MGHRA and CDR2 is YSYEKL.

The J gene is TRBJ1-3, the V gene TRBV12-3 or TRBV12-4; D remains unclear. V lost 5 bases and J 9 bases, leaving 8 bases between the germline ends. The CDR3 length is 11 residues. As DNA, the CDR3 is TGTGCCAGCAGTCGCCGGGGCACCATATATTTT. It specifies CASSRRGTIYF.

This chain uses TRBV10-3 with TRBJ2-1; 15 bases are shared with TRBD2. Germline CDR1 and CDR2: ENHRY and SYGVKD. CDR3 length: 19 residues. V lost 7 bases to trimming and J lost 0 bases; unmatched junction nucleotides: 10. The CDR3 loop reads CAITPGQGLAGGSYNEQFF. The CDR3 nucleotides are TGTGCCATCACCCCGGGACAGGGACTAGCGGGGGGCTCCTACAATGAGCAGTTCTTC.

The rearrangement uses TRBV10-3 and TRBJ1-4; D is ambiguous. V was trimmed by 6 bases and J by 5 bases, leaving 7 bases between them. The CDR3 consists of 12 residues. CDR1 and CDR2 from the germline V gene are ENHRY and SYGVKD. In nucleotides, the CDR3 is TGTGCCATCAGGGGCCCGAATGAAAAACTGTTTTTT. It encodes CAIRGPNEKLFF.

The CDR3 loop is CASSSRTSYNEQFF. CDR3 DNA sequence: TGTGCCAGCAGCTCTAGGACTTCCTACAATGAGCAGTTCTTC. The chain carries TRBV4-2 and TRBJ2-1; tentatively, D is TRBD2 (5 bases). V was shortened by 5 bases and J by 1 base, with 9 bases between the two germline ends. The CDR3 totals 14 residues. Germline loops: CDR1 LGHNA, CDR2 YNFKEQ.

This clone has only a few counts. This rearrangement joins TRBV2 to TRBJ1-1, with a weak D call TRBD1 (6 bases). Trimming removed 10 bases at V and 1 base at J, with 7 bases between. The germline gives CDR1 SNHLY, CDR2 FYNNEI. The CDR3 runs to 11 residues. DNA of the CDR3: TGTGCCACGACAGGGAACACTGAAGCTTTCTTT. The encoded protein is CATTGNTEAFF.

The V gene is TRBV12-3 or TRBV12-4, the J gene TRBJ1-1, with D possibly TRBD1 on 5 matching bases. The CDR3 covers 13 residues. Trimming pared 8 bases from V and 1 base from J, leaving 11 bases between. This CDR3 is CASRGEGNTEAFF. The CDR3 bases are TGTGCCAGCCGGGGGGAAGGGAACACTGAAGCTTTCTTT.

The CDR3 loop reads CATGTGGASGVEQFF. CDR3 in DNA: TGCGCCACCGGGACAGGGGGCGCCTCGGGGGTCGAGCAGTTCTTC. The chain carries TRBV5-1 and TRBJ2-1; TRBD1 matches at 12 bases. This CDR3 region has 15 residues. Germline CDR1 is SGHRS and CDR2 is YFSETQ. Losses at the gene ends were 9 bases for V and 10 bases for J; bases not matched to a gene: 14.

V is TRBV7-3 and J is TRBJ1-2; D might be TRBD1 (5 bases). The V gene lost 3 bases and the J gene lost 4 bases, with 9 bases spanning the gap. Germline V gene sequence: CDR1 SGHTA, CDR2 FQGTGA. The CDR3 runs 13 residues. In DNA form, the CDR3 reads TGTGCCAGCAGCTTGGGGGGAGGCTATGGCTACACCTTC. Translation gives CASSLGGGYGYTF. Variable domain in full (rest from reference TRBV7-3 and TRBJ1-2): GAGVSQTPSNKVTEKGKYVELRCDPISGHTALYWYRQSLGQGPEFLIYFQGTGAADDSGLPNDRFFAVRPEGSVSTLKIQRTERGDSAVYLCASSLGGGYGYTFGSGTRLTVV.